Presented here are 15 T cell receptor beta chains from one specimen sequenced in a study of siplizumab effects on memory and regulatory T cells. Libraries were prepared by immunoSEQ multiplex PCR; TCRdb keeps only in-frame clonotypes and omits some of them. The sample comprises about 100,000 clones, approximately 94% of which are singletons, and about 1.2% rests with the top ten. The sequencing input was non-Treg CD4+ T cells sorted from blood. All receptors come from a human donor in good health.

The chain joins TRBV5-1 to TRBJ1-2; no reliable D call. Germline V CDR1 and CDR2: SGHRS, YFSETQ. Deletions cut 0 bases from V and 7 bases from J, with 13 bases between. The CDR3 is 14 amino acids. The CDR3 sequence is CASSLVEGFAGYTF. The DNA for the CDR3 is TGCGCCAGCAGCTTGGTAGAGGGCTTTGCTGGCTACACCTTC. Combining the CDR3 with reference TRBV5-1 and TRBJ1-2 gives the whole variable domain KAGVTQTPRYLIKTRGQQVTLSCSPISGHRSVSWYQQTPGQGLQFLFEYFSETQRNKGNFPGRFSGRQFSNSRSEMNVSTLELGDSALYLCASSLVEGFAGYTFGSGTRLTVV.

The chain has TRBV29-1 and TRBJ1-2; tentative D call: TRBD1 (5 bases). The V gene's germline CDR1 is SQVTM and CDR2 ANQGSEA. The V end lost 4 bases, the J end lost 10 bases, and 16 bases lay between the germline ends. The CDR3 has 12 amino acids. CDR3 DNA: TGCAGCGTTGTGGATTCGGACATCTACTACACCTTC. The encoded protein is CSVVDSDIYYTF.

The rearrangement links TRBV14 to TRBJ2-2; maybe TRBD1 (6 bases). The CDR3 length is 14 residues. Germline values: CDR1 SGHDN, CDR2 FVKESK. V was clipped by 4 bases and J by 5 bases, with 11 bases between them. The DNA of the CDR3 is TGTGCCAGCAGCCGAGAACAGGGAACCGGGGAGCTGTTTTTT. This codes for CASSREQGTGELFF.

This chain links TRBV5-1 with TRBJ2-1, with D possibly matching TRBD2 (5 bases). The CDR3 is 20 amino acids. With 0 bases removed from V and 5 bases from J, the gap between germline ends came to 27 bases. Germline CDR1 reads SGHRS; CDR2 reads YFSETQ. CDR3 residues: CASSLGILAGPPFKNNEQFF. The CDR3 DNA follows: TGCGCCAGCAGCTTGGGAATACTCGCGGGTCCCCCTTTTAAAAACAATGAGCAGTTCTTC.

The chain uses TRBV5-1 and TRBJ2-3; D unclear. The V gene lost 0 bases and the J gene lost 5 bases, with 7 bases spanning the gap. This CDR3 is built from 13 residues. The germline V gene encodes CDR1 SGHRS and CDR2 YFSETQ. This CDR3 is CASSLGGEDTQYF. The CDR3 region has the DNA TGCGCCAGCAGCTTGGGTGGGGAAGATACGCAGTATTTT. Combining the CDR3 with reference TRBV5-1 and TRBJ2-3 gives the whole variable domain KAGVTQTPRYLIKTRGQQVTLSCSPISGHRSVSWYQQTPGQGLQFLFEYFSETQRNKGNFPGRFSGRQFSNSRSEMNVSTLELGDSALYLCASSLGGEDTQYFGPGTRLTVL.

The chain combines TRBV5-1 with TRBJ1-5, with 11 bases lining up with TRBD1. Per germline, CDR1 SGHRS and CDR2 YFSETQ. V shed 3 bases, J shed 3 bases, and the junction held 2 bases outside the gene matches. The CDR3 is 15 amino acids. The chain's CDR3 is CASSWTGGLNQPQHF. As DNA, the CDR3 is TGCGCCAGCAGCTGGACAGGGGGCCTCAATCAGCCCCAGCATTTT.

The rearrangement joins TRBV12-1 to TRBJ2-5; the table's D call TRBD2 went unverified against the DNA. TRBV12-1 is a listed pseudogene. The CDR3 sequence is 15 residues long. CDR3 sequence reads: CASSPRVLSQETQYF. The CDR3 DNA reads TGTGCCAGCAGCCCTCGCGTCCTATCTCAAGAGACCCAGTACTTC.

This clone was picked up one time. The chain carries TRBV2 and TRBJ1-5; D gene ambiguous. V lost 6 bases to trimming and J lost 2 bases, with 14 bases between them. CDR3 length equals 15 residues. The germline gives CDR1 SNHLY, CDR2 FYNNEI. The CDR3 is CASRERGDGNQPQHF. CDR3 sequence (DNA): TGTGCCAGCAGGGAGCGGGGTGATGGCAATCAGCCCCAGCATTTT.

The chain combines TRBV5-5 with TRBJ2-7, with TRBD1 identical over 8 bases. Germline CDR1 is SGHKS and CDR2 is YYEKEE (reference sequence). CDR3 length: 15 residues. The junction had 10 bases not matched to a gene; V was cut back by 5 bases and J by 3 bases. The CDR3 loop reads CASRGNRGNIYEQYF. In DNA form, the CDR3 reads TGTGCCAGCAGGGGAAACAGGGGGAATATCTACGAGCAGTACTTC.

The chain is built from TRBV6-5 and TRBJ2-4; 12 nucleotides align to TRBD2. Germline V lookup: CDR1 MNHEY, CDR2 SVGAGI. This CDR3 is built from 16 residues. Losses at the gene ends were 2 bases for V and 1 base for J; bases not matched to a gene: 0. CDR3 loop: CASSYGTSGAKNIQYF. CDR3 nucleotide sequence: TGTGCCAGCAGTTACGGGACTAGCGGGGCCAAAAACATTCAGTACTTC.

The rearrangement uses TRBV19 and TRBJ1-5; D gene uncertain. The CDR3 length is 13 residues. Germline V gene sequence: CDR1 LNHDA, CDR2 SQIVND (reference sequence). Between the trimmed V and J ends, which lost 3 bases and 5 bases, there was a span of 8 bases. The CDR3 sequence is CASSISRDQPQHF. The CDR3 DNA sequence: TGTGCCAGTAGTATCTCGAGGGATCAGCCCCAGCATTTT.

The V and J genes are TRBV10-3 and TRBJ2-5; a possible D gene is TRBD1 (6 bases). Trimming cost V 3 bases and J 4 bases, with 21 bases left between them. The CDR3 runs to 17 residues. CDR1 and CDR2 (germline): ENHRY, SYGVKD. This chain's CDR3 is CAISDRGSKGIGETQYF. For the CDR3, the DNA is TGTGCCATCAGTGATAGGGGGAGTAAGGGGATTGGAGAGACCCAGTACTTC.

This rearrangement joins TRBV19 to TRBJ2-1, with D perhaps TRBD2 (6 bases). Germline CDR1 reads LNHDA; CDR2 reads SQIVND (reference sequence). This CDR3 region has 14 residues. V gave up 0 bases and J gave up 7 bases, with 10 bases separating them. The CDR3 DNA follows: TGTGCCAGTAGTATAGAGGCGGGATTTAATGAGCAGTTCTTC. Translated: CASSIEAGFNEQFF.

For the CDR3, the DNA is TGTGCCAGTAGTATGGCGCGGACAGATACGCAGTATTTT. Amino acid sequence: CASSMARTDTQYF. The J gene is TRBJ2-3, the V gene TRBV19; D gene uncertain. With 3 bases removed from V and 3 bases from J, the gap between germline ends came to 7 bases. There are 13 residues in the CDR3. Germline V gene sequence: CDR1 LNHDA, CDR2 SQIVND (reference sequence).

The chain uses TRBV27 and TRBJ1-5; 7 nucleotides agree with TRBD1. Germline CDR1 MNHEY, CDR2 SMNVEV (reference sequence). V gave up 1 base and J gave up 2 bases; unmatched junction bases: 5. The CDR3 sequence is 16 residues long. The CDR3 region has the DNA TGTGCCAGCAGTTTATATACAGGGGTAGGCAATCAGCCCCAGCATTTT. The encoded protein is CASSLYTGVGNQPQHF.